This paragraph reports one TCR beta chain. Its cognate antigen is unknown. The CDR3 contains 13 residues. CDR1 SGHAT and CDR2 FQNNGV come from the germline V gene. The ends were cut back, 1 base at V and 7 bases at J, with 10 bases in the middle. Every isolated RNA sample was fully reverse transcribed, so sequencing captured expressed TCRB transcripts. Clones were sequenced by immunoSEQ multiplex PCR, and TCRdb holds only the in-frame ones, with some missing. The table lists 500,000 to 850,000 clones, around 15% of them singletons. This specimen comes from a study of beta chain features in type 1 diabetes. Study-wide findings and caveats: People with Type 1 diabetes carried modestly yet significantly shorter TCRB CDR3s in all four CD4+ subsets. For patients, the naive, central memory and Treg TCRB repertoires appeared more alike than for healthy donors.

This TCR was recovered from a man between 18 and 29 years old with type 1 diabetes. The chain uses TRBV11-2 and TRBJ2-5; D gene uncertain. The sequenced material came from naive CD4+ T cells from blood. CDR3: CASSLASEWTQYF. In DNA form, the CDR3 reads TGTGCCAGCAGCTTAGCCTCGGAGTGGACCCAGTACTTC.